The text below deals with one TCR beta chain. As originally analysed: From reference gene primer amplification, estimates of nucleated cell counts were derived. The assay was immunoSEQ multiplex PCR, and TCRdb's table has in-frame clones only and misses some. V and J calls and clone size are copied from that table; D and trimming were computed from the DNA. The table records 200,000 to 300,000 clones, around nine tenths of them present only once. V was clipped by 5 bases and J by 5 bases; unmatched bases: 15. The germline gives CDR1 SNHLY, CDR2 FYNNEI. The CDR3 covers 17 residues. This sample is drawn from a study of blood T cell repertoires in COVID-19. On the study more broadly: Both acute and convalescent COVID-19 samples were obtained from the United States, Italy and Spain. Nucleic acid was either cDNA or gDNA, and it came from T cells, B-cell-depleted T cells, or PBMCs.

The rearrangement joins TRBV2 to TRBJ1-5, with 7 bases identical to TRBD1. The receptor was derived from a woman aged 18-35 years who had recovered from COVID-19. Sequences were obtained from PBMCs or T cells enriched from blood (not recorded which). In nucleotides, the CDR3 is TGTGCCAGCAGTACCGGACAGGATCCGGTGCTCCATCAGCCCCAGCATTTT. As protein: CASSTGQDPVLHQPQHF.